This T cell receptor (beta chain) was observed in a study of technical replicates of blood from a few donors. The protocol was immunoSEQ multiplex PCR, while the TCRdb copy is restricted to in-frame clones and leaves out a portion. The table lists tens of thousands of clones, about 89% of them singletons. V lost 3 bases to trimming and J lost 3 bases, with 12 bases between them. Germline V lookup: CDR1 SGDLS, CDR2 YYNGEE. The CDR3 is 15 residues long. Source material: T cells isolated from PBMCs. This TCR came from a human donor in good health. The chain combines TRBV9 with TRBJ2-2; a possible D gene is TRBD1 (5 bases). CDR3 coding DNA: TGTGCCAGCAGCGCGCAGGGCGGTGACACCGGGGAGCTGTTTTTT. This codes for CASSAQGGDTGELFF.